The following is a TCR beta chain sequence with its context. What it binds is not known. TCR beta CDR3 regions were amplified from RNA transcripts. Researchers ran a first-round RT-PCR on the TCR CDR3 using the HTBI primer set. From the multiplex PCR reads, TCRdb called clonotypes with MiXCR, one entry per CDR3 protein. The sample consists of roughly 600,000 distinct CDR3 sequences, 13% to 15% of them appearing once. This sample is part of a study of T cells in Graves' hyperthyroidism and ophthalmopathy. Whole-study results and caveats: Blood shared most expanded thyroid clonotypes above 0.001. The model predicted ophthalmopathy a median roughly 6.5 months before onset. Ophthalmopathy and stable hyperthyroidism were separated by a 13 V-J model.

V lost 0 bases and J lost 1, with 8 bases in between. Germline CDR1 is SGDLS and CDR2 is YYNGEE. This CDR3 comprises 15 residues. The rearrangement uses TRBV9 and TRBJ2-4, with D possibly being TRBD1 (6 bases). The sequencing input was blood. This clonotype was obtained from a woman in her forties or fifties with Graves' ophthalmopathy. In DNA form, the CDR3 reads TGTGCCAGCAGCGTAGACGGACAGGCCAAAAACATTCAGTACTTC. Its translation: CASSVDGQAKNIQYF.